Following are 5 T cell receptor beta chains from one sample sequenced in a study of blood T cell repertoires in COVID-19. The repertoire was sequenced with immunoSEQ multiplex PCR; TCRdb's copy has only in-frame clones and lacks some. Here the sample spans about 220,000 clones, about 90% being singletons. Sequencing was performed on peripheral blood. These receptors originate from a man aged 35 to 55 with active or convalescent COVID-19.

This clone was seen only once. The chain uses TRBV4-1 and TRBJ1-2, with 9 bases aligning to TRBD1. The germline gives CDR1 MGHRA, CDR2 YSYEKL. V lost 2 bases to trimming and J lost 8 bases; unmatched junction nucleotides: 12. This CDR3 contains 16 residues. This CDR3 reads CASSQKAAQGAFGYTF. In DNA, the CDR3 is TGCGCCAGCAGCCAAAAAGCAGCACAGGGGGCTTTCGGCTACACCTTC.

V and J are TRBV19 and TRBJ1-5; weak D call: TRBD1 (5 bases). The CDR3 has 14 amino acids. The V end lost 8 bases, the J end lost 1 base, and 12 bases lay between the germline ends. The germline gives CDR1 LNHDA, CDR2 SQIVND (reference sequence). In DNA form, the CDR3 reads TGTGCCAGTCGCCAGGGAGGGAGCAATCAGCCCCAGCATTTT. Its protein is CASRQGGSNQPQHF.

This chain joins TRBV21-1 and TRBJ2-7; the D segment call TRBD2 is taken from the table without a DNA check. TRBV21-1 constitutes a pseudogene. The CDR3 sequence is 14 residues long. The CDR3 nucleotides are TGTGCCAGCAGCTCCGGACGGGGGTACTACGAGCAGTACTTC. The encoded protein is CASSSGRGYYEQYF.

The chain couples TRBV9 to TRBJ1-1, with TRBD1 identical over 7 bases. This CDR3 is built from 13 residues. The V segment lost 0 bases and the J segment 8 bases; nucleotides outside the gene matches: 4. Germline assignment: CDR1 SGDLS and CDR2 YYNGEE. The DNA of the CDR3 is TGTGCCAGCAGCGTAGGGGTCAGGGGGGAAGCTTTCTTT. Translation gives CASSVGVRGEAFF.

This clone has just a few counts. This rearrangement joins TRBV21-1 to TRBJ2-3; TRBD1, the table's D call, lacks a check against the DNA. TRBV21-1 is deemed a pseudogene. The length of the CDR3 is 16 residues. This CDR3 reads CASPLPGTSPTDTQYF. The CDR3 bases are TGTGCCAGCCCCCTACCCGGGACAAGTCCCACAGATACGCAGTATTTT.